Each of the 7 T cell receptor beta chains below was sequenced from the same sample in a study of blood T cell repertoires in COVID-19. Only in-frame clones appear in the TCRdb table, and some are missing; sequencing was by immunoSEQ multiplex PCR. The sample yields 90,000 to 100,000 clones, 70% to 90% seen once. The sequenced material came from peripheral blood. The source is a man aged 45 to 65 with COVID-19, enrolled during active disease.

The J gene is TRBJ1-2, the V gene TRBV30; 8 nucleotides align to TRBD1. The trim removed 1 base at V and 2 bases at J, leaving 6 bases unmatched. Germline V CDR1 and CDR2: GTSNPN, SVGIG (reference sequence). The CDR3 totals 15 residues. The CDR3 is CAWSASWTGNYGYTF. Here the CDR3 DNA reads TGTGCCTGGAGTGCCAGCTGGACAGGGAACTATGGCTACACCTTC.

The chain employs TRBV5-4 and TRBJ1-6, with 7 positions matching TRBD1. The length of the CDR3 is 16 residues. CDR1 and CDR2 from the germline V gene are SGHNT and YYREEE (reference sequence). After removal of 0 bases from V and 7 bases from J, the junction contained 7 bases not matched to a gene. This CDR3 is CASSLAGGQQNSPLHF. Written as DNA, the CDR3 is TGTGCCAGCAGCTTGGCCGGGGGACAGCAAAATTCACCCCTCCACTTT.

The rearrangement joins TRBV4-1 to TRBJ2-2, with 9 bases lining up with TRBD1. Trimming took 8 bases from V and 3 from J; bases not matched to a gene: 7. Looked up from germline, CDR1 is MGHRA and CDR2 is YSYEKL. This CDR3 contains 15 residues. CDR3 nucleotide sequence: TGCGCCAGCGGGAACAGGGGGCTATACACCGGGGAGCTGTTTTTT. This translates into CASGNRGLYTGELFF.

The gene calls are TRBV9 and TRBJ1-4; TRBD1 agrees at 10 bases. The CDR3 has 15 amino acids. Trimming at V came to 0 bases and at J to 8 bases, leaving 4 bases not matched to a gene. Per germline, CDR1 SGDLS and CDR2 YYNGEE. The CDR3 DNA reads TGTGCCAGCAGCGTAGCAGGGACAGGGGACGAAAAACTGTTTTTT. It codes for CASSVAGTGDEKLFF.

The CDR3 loop is CASSYSAGLTDTQYF. The CDR3 DNA is TGTGCCAGCAGTTACTCTGCGGGGCTCACAGATACGCAGTATTTT. The chain employs TRBV6-2 or TRBV6-3 and TRBJ2-3, with D tentatively TRBD2 (6 bases). Germline V gene lookup returns CDR1 MNHEY and CDR2 SVGEGT. Trimming pared 0 bases from V and 2 bases from J, leaving 9 bases between. This CDR3 comprises 15 residues.

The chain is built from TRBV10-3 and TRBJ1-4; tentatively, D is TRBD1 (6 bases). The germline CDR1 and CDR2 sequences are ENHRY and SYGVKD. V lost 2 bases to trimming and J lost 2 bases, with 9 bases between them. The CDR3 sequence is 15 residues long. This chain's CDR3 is CAISEARGTNEKLFF. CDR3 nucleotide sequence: TGTGCCATCAGTGAGGCCAGGGGTACTAATGAAAAACTGTTTTTT.

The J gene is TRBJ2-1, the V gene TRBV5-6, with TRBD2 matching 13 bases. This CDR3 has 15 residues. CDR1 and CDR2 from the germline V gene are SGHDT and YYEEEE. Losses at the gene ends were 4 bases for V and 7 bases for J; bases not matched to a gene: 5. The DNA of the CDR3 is TGTGCCAGCAGCCCGACTAGCGGGAGGTTTAATGAGCAGTTCTTC. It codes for CASSPTSGRFNEQFF. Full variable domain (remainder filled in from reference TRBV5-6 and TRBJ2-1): DAGVTQSPTHLIKTRGQQVTLRCSPKSGHDTVSWYQQALGQGPQFIFQYYEEEERQRGNFPDRFSGHQFPNYSSELNVNALLLGDSALYLCASSPTSGRFNEQFFGPGTRLTVL.